Below are 29 T cell receptor beta chains sequenced from a single sample in a study of PD-1 blockade in classical Hodgkin lymphoma. Relapse was seen in all patients after autologous stem cell transplantation, and brentuximab vedotin exposure was variable. The assay was immunoSEQ multiplex PCR, and TCRdb's table has in-frame clones only and misses some. The sample has 120,000 to 150,000 clones; just under 80% are singletons. The specimen comprised peripheral blood mononuclear cells (PBMCs), sampled before the second cycle of nivolumab. The receptors originated from a human donor with classical Hodgkin lymphoma.

The rearrangement joins TRBV9 to TRBJ2-1; 14 bases align to TRBD2. The CDR3 loop spans 14 amino acids. Unmatched junction bases numbered 3, after V lost 4 bases and J lost 9 bases. Germline loops: CDR1 SGDLS, CDR2 YYNGEE. The CDR3 DNA is TGTGCCAGCAGCAAAGGACTAGCGGGAGGTGAGCAGTTCTTC. This codes for CASSKGLAGGEQFF. Full variable domain (rest looked up from reference TRBV9 and TRBJ2-1): DSGVTQTPKHLITATGQRVTLRCSPRSGDLSVYWYQQSLDQGLQFLIQYYNGEERAKGNILERFSAQQFPDLHSELNLSSLELGDSALYFCASSKGLAGGEQFFGPGTRLTVL.

The J gene is TRBJ2-7, the V gene TRBV9; 8 bases map to TRBD1. The CDR3 is made up of 14 amino acids. The J segment lost 6 bases and the V segment lost 4 bases, leaving 9 bases of the junction unmatched. From germline, CDR1 is SGDLS and CDR2 YYNGEE. The CDR3 is CASSPRGTGTEQYF. CDR3 in DNA: TGTGCCAGCAGCCCCAGGGGGACAGGCACCGAGCAGTACTTC.

The chain combines TRBV6-5 with TRBJ1-1; D not resolved. The V end lost 4 bases, the J end lost 1 base, and 10 bases lay between the germline ends. From germline, CDR1 is MNHEY and CDR2 SVGAGI. The CDR3 is 14 residues long. The CDR3 loop reads CASSSPRQNTEAFF. Written as DNA, the CDR3 is TGTGCCAGCAGTTCACCTCGACAGAACACTGAAGCTTTCTTT.

The chain is built from TRBV27 and TRBJ1-2; TRBD1 matches 8 bases. The CDR3 length is 14 residues. Germline V gene sequence: CDR1 MNHEY, CDR2 SMNVEV (reference sequence). V shed 5 bases and J 7 bases; nucleotides not matched to a gene: 9. CDR3 in amino acids: CASSQTGAAGGYTF. The CDR3 region has the DNA TGTGCCAGCAGTCAGACAGGGGCGGCCGGTGGCTACACCTTC.

The chain has TRBV2 and TRBJ2-1; 9 bases line up with TRBD2. Germline V gene data show CDR1 as SNHLY and CDR2 as FYNNEI. J lost 9 bases, V lost 6 bases, and 9 bases had no gene match. This CDR3 is built from 14 residues. CDR3 residues: CASREMSAGGEQFF. The DNA for the CDR3 is TGTGCCAGCAGAGAAATGTCAGCGGGAGGTGAGCAGTTCTTC.

This chain connects TRBV19 to TRBJ2-5, with D possibly matching TRBD1 (5 bases). V gave up 3 bases and J gave up 2 bases, with 13 bases separating them. The CDR3 extends over 15 amino acids. The germline V gene encodes CDR1 LNHDA and CDR2 SQIVND (reference sequence). The CDR3 spells CASSITAGLQETQYF. CDR3 DNA: TGTGCCAGTAGTATCACGGCAGGGTTACAAGAGACCCAGTACTTC.

The chain recombines TRBV5-1 with TRBJ1-3, with D perhaps matching TRBD1 (6 bases). The CDR3 has 15 residues. Trimming took 0 bases from V and 2 from J, leaving 9 bases between them. The V gene's germline CDR1 is SGHRS and CDR2 YFSETQ. CDR3 sequence (DNA): TGCGCCAGCAGCTTGGGCGGGACAACTGGAAACACCATATATTTT. Translated, it gives CASSLGGTTGNTIYF.

The chain combines TRBV2 with TRBJ1-2; TRBD1 might be the D (5 bases). CDR3 length: 16 residues. The germline V and J ends were trimmed by 2 bases and 1 base, with 14 bases remaining between them. Germline V gene data show CDR1 as SNHLY and CDR2 as FYNNEI. The DNA of the CDR3 is TGTGCCAGCAGTGAATGGGAACTGGGGGGTAACTATGGCTACACCTTC. Protein: CASSEWELGGNYGYTF. The variable domain in full, with the rest retrieved from reference TRBV2 and TRBJ1-2, is EPEVTQTPSHQVTQMGQEVILRCVPISNHLYFYWYRQILGQKVEFLVSFYNNEISEKSEIFDDQFSVERPDGSNFTLKIRSTKLEDSAMYFCASSEWELGGNYGYTFGSGTRLTVV.

This clone was detected a few times. The chain joins TRBV19 to TRBJ2-7, with D possibly matching TRBD1 (5 bases). This CDR3 is 14 amino acids long. The germline V gene encodes CDR1 LNHDA and CDR2 SQIVND (reference sequence). Trimming shortened V by 1 base and J by 2 bases, and 9 bases separated the two germline ends. The CDR3 here is CASSIGGRAYEQYF. The CDR3 nucleotides are TGTGCCAGTAGTATAGGCGGCAGGGCCTACGAGCAGTACTTC. Using reference TRBV19 and TRBJ2-7 for the parts outside the CDR3, the full variable domain is DGGITQSPKYLFRKEGQNVTLSCEQNLNHDAMYWYRQDPGQGLRLIYYSQIVNDFQKGDIAEGYSVSREKKESFPLTVTSAQKNPTAFYLCASSIGGRAYEQYFGPGTRLTVT.

The V call is TRBV6-4, the J call TRBJ2-2, with D perhaps being TRBD1 or TRBD2 (5 bases each). The CDR3 totals 12 residues. Trimming shortened V by 2 bases and J by 7 bases, and 5 bases separated the two germline ends. The V gene's germline CDR1 is MRHNA and CDR2 SNTAGT. The CDR3 nucleotides read TGTGCCAGCAGTGACGGGGGCGGGGAGCTGTTTTTT. It encodes CASSDGGGELFF.

V is TRBV2 and J is TRBJ1-1; D not resolved. The CDR3 spans 13 residues. V lost 0 bases to trimming and J lost 3 bases, with 5 bases between them. Germline-derived CDR1 and CDR2 are SNHLY and FYNNEI. The CDR3 DNA follows: TGTGCCAGCAGTGAAGCCGGGCACACTGAAGCTTTCTTT. Amino acids: CASSEAGHTEAFF.

This clone came up a few times. The J gene is TRBJ1-1, the V gene TRBV20-1; no clear D gene. This CDR3 spans 11 amino acids. V lost 3 bases to trimming and J lost 11 bases, with 13 bases between them. CDR1 and CDR2 from the germline V gene are DFQATT and SNEGSKA (reference sequence). CDR3 nucleotides: TGCAGTGCTAGTTCAGTTCGGACGGCTTTCTTT. Residues: CSASSVRTAFF.

The chain carries TRBV5-1 and TRBJ2-3; TRBD2 agrees at 10 bases. Germline loops: CDR1 SGHRS, CDR2 YFSETQ. After removal of 0 bases from V and 0 bases from J, the junction contained 1 base not matched to a gene. The CDR3 spans 16 residues. CDR3 in amino acids: CASSLVLAGSTDTQYF. The DNA of the CDR3 is TGCGCCAGCAGCTTGGTACTAGCGGGGAGCACAGATACGCAGTATTTT.

V and J are TRBV9 and TRBJ1-1, with a weak D call TRBD1 (5 bases). V was trimmed by 1 base and J by 3 bases, leaving 13 bases between them. The germline gives CDR1 SGDLS, CDR2 YYNGEE. The CDR3 loop spans 15 amino acids. The CDR3 region has the DNA TGTGCCAGCAGCGTAAACGCACAAGGGGACACTGAAGCTTTCTTT. It translates to CASSVNAQGDTEAFF.

Details on this clone: The same CDR3 arises from other DNA sequences in this sample as well. The rearrangement joins TRBV5-6 to TRBJ1-2; D remains ambiguous. V lost 2 bases and J 2 bases, leaving 4 bases between the germline ends. Looked up from germline, CDR1 is SGHDT and CDR2 is YYEEEE. The CDR3 is 12 residues long. The CDR3 DNA is TGTGCCAGCAGCTTCTCCAACTATGGCTACACCTTC. Protein: CASSFSNYGYTF.

CDR3 loop: CASSRTGVTEAFF. The DNA of the CDR3 is TGTGCCAGCAGCCGGACAGGGGTCACTGAAGCTTTCTTT. This chain links TRBV7-2 with TRBJ1-1, with TRBD1 matching over 9 bases. Losses at the gene ends were 5 bases for V and 4 bases for J; bases not matched to a gene: 2. The CDR3 loop spans 13 amino acids. Germline CDR1 is SGHTA and CDR2 is FQGNSA.

The chain couples TRBV7-9 to TRBJ2-3; TRBD2 matches at 10 bases. Per the germline V gene, CDR1 is SEHNR and CDR2 is FQNEAQ (reference sequence). V gave up 4 bases and J gave up 1 base; unmatched junction bases: 2. The CDR3 loop spans 15 amino acids. The CDR3 protein is CASSSGTSGTDTQYF. CDR3 DNA sequence: TGTGCCAGCAGCTCCGGGACTAGCGGCACAGATACGCAGTATTTT.

The rearrangement joins TRBV6-4 to TRBJ2-1; TRBD2 agrees at 11 bases. The CDR3 loop spans 15 amino acids. Germline CDR1 reads MRHNA; CDR2 reads SNTAGT. The V gene end was trimmed by 5 bases and the J gene end by 5 bases; junction bases not matched to a gene: 5. The CDR3 sequence: CASSRRLAGNNEQFF. The CDR3 DNA is TGTGCCAGCAGTCGAAGACTAGCGGGAAACAATGAGCAGTTCTTC.

In regard to this clone: This specimen includes other DNA sequences encoding the same CDR3. The chain recombines TRBV5-1 with TRBJ2-2; 8 bases align to TRBD1. V shed 3 bases, J shed 1 base, and the junction held 2 bases outside the gene matches. Germline CDR1 SGHRS, CDR2 YFSETQ. The CDR3 runs to 15 residues. The CDR3 spells CASSSGTGNTGELFF. The CDR3 DNA reads as TGCGCCAGCAGCTCCGGGACAGGGAACACCGGGGAGCTGTTTTTT.

The chain employs TRBV30 and TRBJ2-5; D is possibly TRBD1 or TRBD2 (5 bases each). Germline loops: CDR1 GTSNPN, CDR2 SVGIG (reference sequence). With 0 bases removed from V and 5 bases from J, the gap between germline ends came to 10 bases. The CDR3 loop spans 13 amino acids. CDR3 in amino acids: CAWSVQWGETQYF. CDR3 in DNA: TGTGCCTGGAGTGTACAATGGGGGGAGACCCAGTACTTC.

This clone was picked up many times. The chain joins TRBV9 to TRBJ2-5, with 11 bases matching TRBD2. This CDR3 is built from 16 residues. After removal of 4 bases from V and 5 bases from J, the junction contained 10 bases not matched to a gene. Germline lookup yields CDR1 SGDLS and CDR2 YYNGEE. The CDR3 here is CASSPSLAGGGETQYF. CDR3 nucleotides: TGTGCCAGCAGCCCGAGCCTAGCGGGGGGCGGGGAGACCCAGTACTTC.

The chain is built from TRBV7-6 and TRBJ2-1; 10 nucleotides agree with TRBD2. Unmatched junction bases numbered 7, after V lost 7 bases and J lost 7 bases. CDR3 length: 14 residues. The germline V gene encodes CDR1 SGHVS and CDR2 FNYEAQ. CDR3 nucleotides: TGTGCCAGCACCCCAGCGGGGGGGCCTAATGAGCAGTTCTTC. Translating it yields CASTPAGGPNEQFF.

The chain couples TRBV25-1 to TRBJ2-3; 7 bases agree with TRBD2. CDR3 length equals 16 residues. CDR1 and CDR2 from the germline V gene are MGHDK and SYGVNS. The junction had 8 bases not matched to a gene; V was cut back by 1 base and J by 4 bases. The chain's CDR3 is CASSESPGGRADTQYF. The CDR3 DNA is TGTGCCAGCAGTGAATCCCCGGGAGGAAGGGCAGATACGCAGTATTTT.

The chain has TRBV7-8 and TRBJ2-3, with 8 bases fitting TRBD1. The trim removed 1 base at V and 7 bases at J, leaving 7 bases unmatched. The CDR3 is 15 residues long. Germline loops: CDR1 SGHVS, CDR2 FQNEAQ. The CDR3 loop is CASSLEWDRINTQYF. In DNA, the CDR3 is TGTGCCAGCAGCTTAGAATGGGACAGGATTAATACGCAGTATTTT. Variable domain in full (rest from reference TRBV7-8 and TRBJ2-3): GAGVSQSPRYKVAKRGQDVALRCDPISGHVSLFWYQQALGQGPEFLTYFQNEAQLDKSGLPSDRFFAERPEGSVSTLKIQRTQQEDSAVYLCASSLEWDRINTQYFGPGTRLTVL.

This clone was recorded once. The chain joins TRBV6-1 to TRBJ1-3; 7 nucleotides match TRBD1. This CDR3 is built from 13 residues. V lost 6 bases, J lost 1 base, and 0 bases stayed unmatched. Germline V CDR1 and CDR2: MNHNS, SASEGT. The DNA of the CDR3 is TGTGCCAGCAGGGACAGGTCTGGAAACACCATATATTTT. Translation gives CASRDRSGNTIYF.

The chain has TRBV11-2 and TRBJ1-6, with a weak D call TRBD1 (6 bases). Trimming cost V 0 bases and J 10 bases, with 16 bases left between them. CDR1 and CDR2 from the germline V gene are SGHAT and FQNNGV. The CDR3 loop spans 16 amino acids. The CDR3 DNA reads TGTGCCAGCAGCTTAGAAAACCGCAGGGGCCAATCACCCCTCCACTTT. Translating gives CASSLENRRGQSPLHF.

The rearrangement uses TRBV27 and TRBJ2-3; D tentatively reads TRBD1 or TRBD2 (5 bases each). The CDR3 covers 18 residues. The V and J ends lost 2 bases and 7 bases respectively, with 25 bases between them. Germline CDR1 and CDR2: MNHEY and SMNVEV (reference sequence). The CDR3 coding sequence is TGTGCCAGCAGTTTACCCCCAGGGACCATATCACCAGACCATACGCAGTATTTT. Encoded protein: CASSLPPGTISPDHTQYF.

Comments on this clone: Within the sample, other DNA sequences also encode this same CDR3. V and J are TRBV29-1 and TRBJ2-7, with 10 bases identical to TRBD1. CDR3 size: 12 residues. V trimming: 7 bases; J trimming: 2 bases; junction bases outside the gene matches: 2. CDR1 is SQVTM and CDR2 is ANQGSEA in the germline V gene. The CDR3 region is CSAGQGAYEQYF. The DNA for the CDR3 is TGCAGCGCCGGACAGGGGGCCTACGAGCAGTACTTC.

V gene TRBV29-1 combines with J gene TRBJ2-1, with 10 bases matching TRBD2. CDR3 length: 13 amino acids. CDR1 and CDR2 (germline): SQVTM, ANQGSEA. V shed 6 bases and J 9 bases; nucleotides not matched to a gene: 8. The DNA for the CDR3 is TGCAGCGTCCCCAGGCTAGCGGGAGTTGAGCAGTTCTTC. It yields the protein CSVPRLAGVEQFF.